This T cell receptor beta chain came from a study of blood T cell repertoires in COVID-19 (dated by TCRdb to 2018 to 2020). A note on the overall study: Samples from collaborators originated in the United States, Italy and Spain and spanned both the acute and convalescent phases of COVID-19. The samples were drawn from the first 160 participants of the ongoing ImmuneRACE study and from 950 to 1,500 subjects provided by 6 global collaborators. The repertoires were made available in a free public database intended to serve as a resource for research on the immune response to SARS-CoV-2. Subjects who had been exposed to COVID-19, were actively infected with it, or had recovered from it provided the deeply sampled blood TCRbeta repertoires that made up the dataset. A de-identified subject ID, COVID-19 status, age in years and sex were almost always included in the sample metadata. HLA class I and class II types, where available, came from metadata supplied by the sample provider rather than from assay-based typing. The material from the prospective study consisted of cDNA or gDNA derived from T cells, B-cell-depleted T cells, or PBMCs. The research as a whole found: The quantity of clinical and demographic metadata differed by source and by participant and was supplied without curation.

TCRbeta CDR3 regions were amplified from genomic DNA by means of the immunoSEQ Assay, a bias-controlled multiplex PCR. Concerning the study's data processing: The number of nucleated cells in each sample was estimated by amplification of reference gene primers within the assay. To quantify the absolute abundance of each unique TCRbeta CDR3 rearrangement, sequence reads were collapsed and filtered. Productive Simpson clonality was computed per sample as the square root of Simpson's diversity index over productive rearrangements. Drawn from immuneACCESS, this table holds only the in-frame rearrangements with V and J called that TCRdb kept. Clones are partly lost; checked studies trace under half to an unresolved V gene and leave the rest unexplained. V and J calls and clone size follow that table, whereas D and trimming were derived from the DNA. For this sample there are 150,000 to 200,000 clones; more than 70% appear just once. 7.5% to 9.5% of the sample lies in the top ten.

Each collaborating institution followed its own protocols to collect whole blood in K2EDTA tubes. Collaborator samples were shipped for TCRbeta analysis as frozen whole blood, isolated PBMCs, or DNA extracted from either sample type. About this clone: It lacks a known antigen. Per-nucleotide qualities are absent, and no much larger clonotype sits a single base away.

From the germline V gene, CDR1 is SGHRS and CDR2 is YFSETQ. The CDR3, cysteine through phenylalanine, is 17 amino acids long. Of all the DNA, just the CDR3 is kept, 51 bases in frame from base 1. Germline trimming: 3 bases from V, 4 bases from J; junction bases outside gene matches: 11. The chain couples TRBV5-1 to TRBJ2-3, with 10 junctional bases fitting TRBD2. Sequenced sample: peripheral blood. This receptor was identified in a woman aged 55-75 years with acute or convalescent COVID-19. The DNA reads as follows: TGCGCCAGCAGCTCTGGGAATGGGGGACTAGCGTCAGATACGCAGTATTTT. This is translated as CASSSGNGGLASDTQYF.